This T cell receptor beta chain stems from a study of blood T cell repertoires in COVID-19. Study-level background: The study drew acute and convalescent COVID-19 samples from the United States, Italy and Spain.

Original handling: Amplifying reference gene primers gave estimates of nucleated cell counts. Sequencing was performed with immunoSEQ multiplex PCR; in TCRdb, only in-frame clones are kept and a portion is missing. The DNA was the basis for D and trimming; V, J and clone size are from that table. The table lists 45,000 to 60,000 clones, about 86% of them singletons. Trimming left V 4 bases short and J 0 bases short, with 14 bases between. The CDR3 consists of 17 residues. Germline V lookup: CDR1 SGHRS, CDR2 YFSETQ. This clonotype originated in a man aged 65 to 79 with active COVID-19. This chain uses TRBV5-1 with TRBJ2-6; possible D gene TRBD2, 6 bases. What was sequenced was peripheral blood. CDR3 amino acids: CASSETVGGSGANVLTF. Here the CDR3 DNA reads TGCGCCAGCAGCGAAACTGTCGGGGGCTCTGGGGCCAACGTCCTGACTTTC.